A single TCR beta chain is shown here with its context. Sequencing used immunoSEQ multiplex PCR; TCRdb keeps in-frame clones, though not all of them. Here the sample spans roughly 220,000 clones, roughly 88% being singletons. This record belongs to a study of blood T cell repertoires in COVID-19. Sequenced: PBMCs or T cells enriched from blood (not recorded which). This TCR derives from a woman between 35 and 50 years old with acute COVID-19.

The CDR3 region has the DNA TGTGCCAGCAGCATACAGGGTGCAACTAATGAAAAACTGTTTTTT. It codes for CASSIQGATNEKLFF. The chain combines TRBV6-5 with TRBJ1-4, with D tentatively TRBD1 (6 bases). This CDR3 spans 15 amino acids. CDR1 is MNHEY and CDR2 is SVGAGI in the germline V gene. Deletions cut 6 bases from V and 0 bases from J, with 11 bases between.